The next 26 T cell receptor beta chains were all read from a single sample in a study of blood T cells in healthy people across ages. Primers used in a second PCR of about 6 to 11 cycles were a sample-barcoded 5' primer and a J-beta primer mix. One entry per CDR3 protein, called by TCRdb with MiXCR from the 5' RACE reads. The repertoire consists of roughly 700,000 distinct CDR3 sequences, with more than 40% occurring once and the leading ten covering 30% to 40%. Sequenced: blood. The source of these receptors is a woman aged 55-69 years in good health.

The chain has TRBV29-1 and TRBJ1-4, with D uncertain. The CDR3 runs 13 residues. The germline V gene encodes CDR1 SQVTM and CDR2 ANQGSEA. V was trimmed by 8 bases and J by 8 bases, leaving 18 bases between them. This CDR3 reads CSFSGEADEKLFF. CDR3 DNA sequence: TGCAGCTTCAGTGGGGAGGCGGACGAAAAACTGTTTTTT.

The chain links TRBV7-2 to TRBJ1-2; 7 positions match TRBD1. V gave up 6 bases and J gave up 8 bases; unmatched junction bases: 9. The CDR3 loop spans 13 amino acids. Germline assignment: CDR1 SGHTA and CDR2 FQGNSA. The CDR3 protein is CASSLTGVGGYTF. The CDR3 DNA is TGTGCCAGCAGTCTAACAGGGGTGGGCGGCTACACCTTC.

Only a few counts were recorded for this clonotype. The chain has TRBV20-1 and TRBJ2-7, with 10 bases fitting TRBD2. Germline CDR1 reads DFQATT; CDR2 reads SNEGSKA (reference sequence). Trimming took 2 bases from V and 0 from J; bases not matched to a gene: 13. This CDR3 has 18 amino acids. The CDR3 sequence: CSARLARIAGGYSYEQYF. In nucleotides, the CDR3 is TGCAGTGCTAGACTCGCCCGCATAGCGGGAGGCTACTCCTACGAGCAGTACTTC.

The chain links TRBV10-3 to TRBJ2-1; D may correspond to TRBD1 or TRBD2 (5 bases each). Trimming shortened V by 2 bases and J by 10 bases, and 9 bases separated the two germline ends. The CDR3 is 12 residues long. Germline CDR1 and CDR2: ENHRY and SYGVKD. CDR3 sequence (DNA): TGTGCCATCAGTGAGCGAAGGGACGAGCAGTTCTTC. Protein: CAISERRDEQFF.

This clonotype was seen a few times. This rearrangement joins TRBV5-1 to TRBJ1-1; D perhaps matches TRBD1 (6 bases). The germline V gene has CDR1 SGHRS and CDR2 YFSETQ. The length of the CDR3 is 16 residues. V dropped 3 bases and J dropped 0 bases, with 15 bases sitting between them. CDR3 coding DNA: TGCGCCAGCAGCTACGACAGGAGTTGGATGAACACTGAAGCTTTCTTT. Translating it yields CASSYDRSWMNTEAFF. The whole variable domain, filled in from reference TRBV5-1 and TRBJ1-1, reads KAGVTQTPRYLIKTRGQQVTLSCSPISGHRSVSWYQQTPGQGLQFLFEYFSETQRNKGNFPGRFSGRQFSNSRSEMNVSTLELGDSALYLCASSYDRSWMNTEAFFGQGTRLTVV.

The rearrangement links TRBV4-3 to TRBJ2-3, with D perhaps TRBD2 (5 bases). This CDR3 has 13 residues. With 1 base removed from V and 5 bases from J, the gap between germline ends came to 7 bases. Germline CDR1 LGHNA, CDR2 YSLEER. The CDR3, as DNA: TGCGCCAGCAGCCAAGTGGAGGAAGATACGCAGTATTTT. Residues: CASSQVEEDTQYF.

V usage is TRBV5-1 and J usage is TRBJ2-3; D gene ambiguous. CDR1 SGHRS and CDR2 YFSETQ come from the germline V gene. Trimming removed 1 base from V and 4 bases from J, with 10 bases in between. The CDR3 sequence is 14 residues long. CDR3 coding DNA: TGCGCCAGCAGCTTGAGTAGAGTCCCAGATACGCAGTATTTT. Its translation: CASSLSRVPDTQYF.

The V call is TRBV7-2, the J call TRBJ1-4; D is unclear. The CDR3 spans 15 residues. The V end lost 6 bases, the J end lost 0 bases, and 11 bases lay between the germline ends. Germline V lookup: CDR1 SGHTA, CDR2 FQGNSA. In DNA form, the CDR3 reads TGTGCCAGCAGTCCGAAGGGAGCAACTAATGAAAAACTGTTTTTT. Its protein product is CASSPKGATNEKLFF.

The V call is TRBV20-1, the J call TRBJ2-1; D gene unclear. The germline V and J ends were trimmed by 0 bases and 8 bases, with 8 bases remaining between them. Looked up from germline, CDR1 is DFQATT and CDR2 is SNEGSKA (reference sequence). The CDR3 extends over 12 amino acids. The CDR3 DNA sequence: TGCAGTGCTAGAGATTTGAGCTATGAGCAGTTCTTC. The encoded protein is CSARDLSYEQFF.

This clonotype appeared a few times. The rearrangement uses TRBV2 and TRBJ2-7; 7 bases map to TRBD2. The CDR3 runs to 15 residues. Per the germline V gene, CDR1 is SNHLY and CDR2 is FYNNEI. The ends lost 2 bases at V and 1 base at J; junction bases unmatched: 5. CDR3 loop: CASSEFGRLSYEQYF. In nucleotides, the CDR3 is TGTGCCAGCAGTGAATTCGGGAGGCTTTCCTACGAGCAGTACTTC.

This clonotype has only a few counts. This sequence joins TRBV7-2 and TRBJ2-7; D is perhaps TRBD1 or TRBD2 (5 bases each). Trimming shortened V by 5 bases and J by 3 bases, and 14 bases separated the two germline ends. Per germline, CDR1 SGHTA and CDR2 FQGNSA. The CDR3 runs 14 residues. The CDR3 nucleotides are TGTGCCAGCAGCCCTCCGGGACCTCTCTACGAGCAGTACTTC. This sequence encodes CASSPPGPLYEQYF.

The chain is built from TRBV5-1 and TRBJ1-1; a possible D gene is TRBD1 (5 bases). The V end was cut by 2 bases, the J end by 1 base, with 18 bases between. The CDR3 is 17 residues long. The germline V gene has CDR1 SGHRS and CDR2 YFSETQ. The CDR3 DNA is TGCGCCAGCAGCTTAGGGGAGGACCCAGCTTGGAACACTGAAGCTTTCTTT. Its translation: CASSLGEDPAWNTEAFF.

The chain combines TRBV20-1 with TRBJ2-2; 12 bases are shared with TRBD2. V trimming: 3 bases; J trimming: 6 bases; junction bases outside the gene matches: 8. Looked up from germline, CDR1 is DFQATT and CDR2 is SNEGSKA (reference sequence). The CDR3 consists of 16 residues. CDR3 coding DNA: TGCAGTGCTAGGCTAGCGGGAGGGCCCCGTGCCGGGGAGCTGTTTTTT. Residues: CSARLAGGPRAGELFF.

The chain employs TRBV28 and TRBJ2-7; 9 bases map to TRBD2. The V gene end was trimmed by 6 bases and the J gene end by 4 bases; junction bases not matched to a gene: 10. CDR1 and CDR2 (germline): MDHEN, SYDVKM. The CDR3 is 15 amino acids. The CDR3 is CASRGTSGSTYEQYF. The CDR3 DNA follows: TGTGCCAGCAGGGGAACTAGCGGGTCTACGTACGAGCAGTACTTC.

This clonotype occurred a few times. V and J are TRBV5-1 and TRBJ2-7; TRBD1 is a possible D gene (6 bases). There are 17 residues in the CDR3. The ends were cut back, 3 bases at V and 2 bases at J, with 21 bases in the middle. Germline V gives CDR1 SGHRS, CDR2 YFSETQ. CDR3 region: CASSSPAGQPYAYEQYF. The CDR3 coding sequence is TGCGCCAGCAGCTCACCCGCCGGACAGCCGTACGCCTACGAGCAGTACTTC.

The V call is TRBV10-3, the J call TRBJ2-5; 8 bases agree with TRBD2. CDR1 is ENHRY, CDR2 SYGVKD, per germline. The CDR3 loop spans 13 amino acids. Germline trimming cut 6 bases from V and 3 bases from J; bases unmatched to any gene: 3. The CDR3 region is CAISRAGEETQYF. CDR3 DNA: TGTGCCATCAGCAGAGCGGGAGAAGAGACCCAGTACTTC.

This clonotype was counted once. The CDR3 DNA reads as TGTGCCAGCAGCGCCACAACGGGTGCAAAATACGAGCAGTACTTC. It codes for CASSATTGAKYEQYF. V usage is TRBV16 and J usage is TRBJ2-7; the D is unclear. Germline assignment: CDR1 KGHSY and CDR2 FQNENV. The CDR3 totals 15 residues. Trimming stripped 5 bases from V and 4 bases from J, with 18 bases between. Supplemented by reference TRBV16 and TRBJ2-7, the full variable domain reads GEEVAQTPKHLVRGEGQKAKLYCAPIKGHSYVFWYQQVLKNEFKFLISFQNENVFDETGMPKERFSAKCLPNSPCSLEIQATKLEDSAVYFCASSATTGAKYEQYFGPGTRLTVT.

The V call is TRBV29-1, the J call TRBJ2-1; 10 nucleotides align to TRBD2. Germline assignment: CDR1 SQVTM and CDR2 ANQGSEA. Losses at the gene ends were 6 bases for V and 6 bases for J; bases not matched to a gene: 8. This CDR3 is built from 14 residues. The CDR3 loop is CSVVLSGRINEQFF. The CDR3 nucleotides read TGCAGCGTAGTCCTTAGCGGGAGGATCAATGAGCAGTTCTTC.

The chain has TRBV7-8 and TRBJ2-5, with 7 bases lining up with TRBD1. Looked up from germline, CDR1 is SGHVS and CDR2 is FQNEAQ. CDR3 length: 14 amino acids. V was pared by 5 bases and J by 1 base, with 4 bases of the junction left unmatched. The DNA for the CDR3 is TGTGCCAGCAGCGTTGACAGGGCCCAAGAGACCCAGTACTTC. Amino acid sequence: CASSVDRAQETQYF.

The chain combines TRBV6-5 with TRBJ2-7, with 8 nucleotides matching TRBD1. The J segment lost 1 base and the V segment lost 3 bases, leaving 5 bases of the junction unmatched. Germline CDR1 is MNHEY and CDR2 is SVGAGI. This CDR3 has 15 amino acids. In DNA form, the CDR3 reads TGTGCCAGCAGTTATCGCACAGGGGGGTCCTACGAGCAGTACTTC. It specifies CASSYRTGGSYEQYF.

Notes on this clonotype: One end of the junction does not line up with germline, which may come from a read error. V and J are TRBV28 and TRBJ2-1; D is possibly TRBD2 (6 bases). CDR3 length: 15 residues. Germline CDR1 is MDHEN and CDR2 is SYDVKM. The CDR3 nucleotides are TGTGCCAGCAGTGAACCGGGACTCTCGTACAATGAGCAGTTATTC. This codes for CASSEPGLSYNEQLF.

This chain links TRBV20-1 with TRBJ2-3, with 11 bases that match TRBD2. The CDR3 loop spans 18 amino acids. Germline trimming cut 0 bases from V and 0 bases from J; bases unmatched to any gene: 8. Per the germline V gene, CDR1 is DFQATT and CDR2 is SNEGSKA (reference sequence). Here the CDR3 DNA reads TGCAGTGCTAGAGATTTGGGGACTAGCGGAAGAAGCACAGATACGCAGTATTTT. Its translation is CSARDLGTSGRSTDTQYF.

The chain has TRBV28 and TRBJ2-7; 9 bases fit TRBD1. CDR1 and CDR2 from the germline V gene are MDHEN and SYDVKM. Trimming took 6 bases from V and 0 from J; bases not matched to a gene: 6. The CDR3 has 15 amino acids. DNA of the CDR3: TGTGCCAGCAGAGGGACAGGGATGCCCTCCTACGAGCAGTACTTC. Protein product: CASRGTGMPSYEQYF. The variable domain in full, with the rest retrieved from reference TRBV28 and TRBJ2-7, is DVKVTQSSRYLVKRTGEKVFLECVQDMDHENMFWYRQDPGLGLRLIYFSYDVKMKEKGDIPEGYSVSREKKERFSLILESASTNQTSMYLCASRGTGMPSYEQYFGPGTRLTVT.

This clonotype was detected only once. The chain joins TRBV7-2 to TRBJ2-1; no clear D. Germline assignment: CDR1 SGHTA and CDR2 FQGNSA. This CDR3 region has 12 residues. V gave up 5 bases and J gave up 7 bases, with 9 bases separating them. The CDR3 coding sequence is TGTGCCAGCAGCGTAAGCCTTAATGAGCAGTTCTTC. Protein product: CASSVSLNEQFF.

The CDR3 DNA sequence: TGTGCCAGCAGACGCCGTGGCACTGCCTACGAGCAGTACTTC. This gives the protein CASRRRGTAYEQYF. V gene TRBV6-2 or TRBV6-3 combines with J gene TRBJ2-7; D is unresolved. Per the germline V gene, CDR1 is MNHEY and CDR2 is SVGEGT. V was pared by 6 bases and J by 2 bases, with 14 bases between. The CDR3 contains 14 residues.

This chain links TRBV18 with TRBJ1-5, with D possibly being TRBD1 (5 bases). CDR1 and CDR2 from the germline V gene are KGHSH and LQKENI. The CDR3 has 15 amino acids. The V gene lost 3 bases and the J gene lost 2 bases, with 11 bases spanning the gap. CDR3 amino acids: CASSPPGTRNQPQHF. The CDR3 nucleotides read TGTGCCAGCTCACCCCCAGGGACCCGCAATCAGCCCCAGCATTTT.